The T cell receptor (beta chain) under discussion was sequenced for a study of T cell responses to AZD1222 COVID-19 vaccine. Study observations and caveats: Two doses of AZD1222 preceded a rise in Spike-specific TCR breadth and depth. Donors, mostly white British, included more females; clonal diversity was possibly underestimated. Nearly half of spike-specific TCRs reportedly go after variant regions that carry no mutations. Spike as a whole was targeted by vaccine-associated CD4 TCRs, dominant at 160-218 and 743-854.

This clone was seen a few times. Its antigen remains unidentified. TCRdb's table, derived via immunoSEQ multiplex PCR, lists solely in-frame clones and lacks some. The sample has 90,000 to 150,000 clones; about 90% are singletons. The length of the CDR3 is 16 residues. Trimming left V 5 bases short and J 4 bases short, with 20 bases between. In germline, CDR1 is SGHTA, CDR2 FQGNSA. This chain uses TRBV7-2 with TRBJ1-2; tentative D call: TRBD1 (5 bases). The receptor was isolated from an adult who received the AZD1222 COVID-19 vaccine. The sample was peripheral blood, taken 28 days after the second AZD1222 dose. DNA for the CDR3: TGTGCCAGCAGCCTCCGGGGCGGAGATGCGACCTATGGCTACACCTTC. Its protein is CASSLRGGDATYGYTF.